The TCR beta chain described here comes from a study of identical twins. The study's findings and limits: For monozygotic twins, models underestimated out-of-frame TCR alpha sharing.

TCRdb independently ran MiXCR on the 5' RACE reads; one entry per CDR3 protein. Here the sample spans approximately 500,000 distinct CDR3 sequences, roughly 15% being singletons. With respect to this clonotype: What it recognizes is unknown.

These data also featured in a second study, about yellow fever vaccine responses in identical twins.

Sequencing input: CD4+ T cells sorted from blood. The sequence was collected from a woman between 18 and 29 years old in good health.

DNA for the CDR3: TGTGCTAGTGGAGAGACAGGGAACGAGCAGTACGTC. Encoded protein: CASGETGNEQYV. This chain joins TRBV12-5 and TRBJ2-7; the match to TRBD1 covers 7 bases. Germline V gene sequence: CDR1 LGHNT, CDR2 FRNRAP. The CDR3 extends over 12 amino acids. Losses at the gene ends were 6 bases for V and 5 bases for J; bases not matched to a gene: 4.